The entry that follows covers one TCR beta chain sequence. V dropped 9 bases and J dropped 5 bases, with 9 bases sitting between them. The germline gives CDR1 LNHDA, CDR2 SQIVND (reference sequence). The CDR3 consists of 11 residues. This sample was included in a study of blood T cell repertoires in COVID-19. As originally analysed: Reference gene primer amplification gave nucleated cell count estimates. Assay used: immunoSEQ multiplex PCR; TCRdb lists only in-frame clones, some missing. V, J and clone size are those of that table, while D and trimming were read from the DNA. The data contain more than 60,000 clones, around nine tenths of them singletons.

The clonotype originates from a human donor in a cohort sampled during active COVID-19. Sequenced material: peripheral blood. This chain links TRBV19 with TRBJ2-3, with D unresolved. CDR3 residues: CASDGLDTQYF. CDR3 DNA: TGTGCCAGCGACGGGTTAGATACGCAGTATTTT.